This entry describes one TCR beta chain. Measured with immunoSEQ multiplex PCR; TCRdb has only the in-frame clones, and not every one. This sample has 270,000 or so clones; approximately 89% occur once, and the top ten carry over 2%. The data derive from a study of blood T cell repertoires in COVID-19. The specimen sequenced was PBMCs or T cells enriched from blood (not recorded which). This sequence was found in a woman between 18 and 30 years old who had recovered from COVID-19.

CDR3 in amino acids: CASSEGQGWSEQYF. The DNA for the CDR3 is TGTGCCAGCAGCGAGGGACAGGGATGGTCCGAGCAGTACTTC. This chain uses TRBV27 with TRBJ2-7; the match to TRBD1 covers 9 bases. Germline CDR1 reads MNHEY; CDR2 reads SMNVEV (reference sequence). V gave up 6 bases and J gave up 6 bases; unmatched junction bases: 9. The CDR3 runs to 14 residues.